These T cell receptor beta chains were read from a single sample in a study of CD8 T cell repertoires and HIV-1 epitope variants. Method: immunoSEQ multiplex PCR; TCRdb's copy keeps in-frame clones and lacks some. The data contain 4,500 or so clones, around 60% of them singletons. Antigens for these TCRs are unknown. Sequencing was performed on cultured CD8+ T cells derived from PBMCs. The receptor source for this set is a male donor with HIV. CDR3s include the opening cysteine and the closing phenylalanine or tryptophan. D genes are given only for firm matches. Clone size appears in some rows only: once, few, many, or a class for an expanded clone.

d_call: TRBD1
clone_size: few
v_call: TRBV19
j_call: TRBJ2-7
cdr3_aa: CASSEGGLRDEQYF
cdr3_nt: TGTGCCAGTAGTGAAGGGGGCCTTCGCGACGAGCAGTACTTC

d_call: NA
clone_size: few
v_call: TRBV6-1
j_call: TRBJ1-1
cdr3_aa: CASSSMGTGSTEAFF
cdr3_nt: TGTGCCAGCAGTTCCATGGGGACCGGGAGCACTGAAGCTTTCTTT

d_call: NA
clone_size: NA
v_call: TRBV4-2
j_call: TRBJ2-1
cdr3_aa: CASSQDRFYNEQFF
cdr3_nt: TGTGCCAGCAGCCAAGATCGATTCTACAATGAGCAGTTCTTC

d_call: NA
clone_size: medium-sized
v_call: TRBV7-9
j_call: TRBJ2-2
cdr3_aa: CASSLQDGELFF
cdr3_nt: TGTGCCAGCAGCCTTCAGGACGGGGAGCTGTTTTTT

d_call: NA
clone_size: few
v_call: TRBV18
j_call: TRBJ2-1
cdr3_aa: CASSPSTEQFF
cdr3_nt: TGTGCCAGCTCTCCATCTACTGAGCAGTTCTTC

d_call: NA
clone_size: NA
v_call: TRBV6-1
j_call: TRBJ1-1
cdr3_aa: CASSEAFFRDEHRNPEAFF
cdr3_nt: TGTGCCAGCAGTGAAGCCTTTTTCCGAGATGAACATAGGAATCCTGAAGCTTTCTTT

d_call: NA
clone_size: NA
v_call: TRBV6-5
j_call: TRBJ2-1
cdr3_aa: CASSYTGNEQFF
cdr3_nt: TGTGCCAGCAGTTACACGGGGAATGAGCAGTTCTTC

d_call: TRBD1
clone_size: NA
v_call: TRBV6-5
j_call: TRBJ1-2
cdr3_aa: CASSFGQGDYGYTF
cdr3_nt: TGTGCCAGCAGTTTTGGACAGGGGGACTATGGCTACACCTTC

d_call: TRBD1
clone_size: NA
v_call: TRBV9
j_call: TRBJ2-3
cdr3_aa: CASNEQGVGTDTQYF
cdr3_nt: TGTGCCAGCAACGAACAGGGGGTAGGGACAGATACGCAGTATTTT

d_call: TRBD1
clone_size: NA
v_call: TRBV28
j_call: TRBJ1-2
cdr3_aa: CASSLSGGGNYGYTF
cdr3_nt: TGTGCCAGCAGTTTATCAGGGGGCGGTAACTATGGCTACACCTTC

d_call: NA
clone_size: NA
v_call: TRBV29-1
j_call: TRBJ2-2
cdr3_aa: CSVVPGDTGELFF
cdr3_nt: TGCAGCGTTGTCCCAGGTGACACCGGGGAGCTGTTTTTT

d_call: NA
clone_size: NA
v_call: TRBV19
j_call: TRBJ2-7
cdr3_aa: CASSSDGLYEQYF
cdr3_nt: TGTGCCAGTAGCTCGGACGGTCTCTACGAGCAGTACTTC

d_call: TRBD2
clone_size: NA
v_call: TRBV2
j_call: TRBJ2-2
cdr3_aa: CASSLAGGAGELFF
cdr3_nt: TGTGCCAGCAGTCTAGCGGGAGGGGCCGGGGAGCTGTTTTTT

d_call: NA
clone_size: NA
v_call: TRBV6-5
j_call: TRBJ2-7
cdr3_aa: CASSYGGGEQYF
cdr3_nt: TGTGCCAGCAGTTACGGGGGAGGCGAGCAGTACTTC

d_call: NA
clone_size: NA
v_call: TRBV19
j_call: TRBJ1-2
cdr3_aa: CASSGGQHYGYTF
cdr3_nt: TGTGCCAGTAGTGGAGGACAGCACTATGGCTACACCTTC

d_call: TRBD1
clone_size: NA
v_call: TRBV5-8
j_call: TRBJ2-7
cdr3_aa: CASSLGDSDSYEQYF
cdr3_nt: TGTGCCAGCAGCTTGGGGGACAGTGACTCCTACGAGCAGTACTTC